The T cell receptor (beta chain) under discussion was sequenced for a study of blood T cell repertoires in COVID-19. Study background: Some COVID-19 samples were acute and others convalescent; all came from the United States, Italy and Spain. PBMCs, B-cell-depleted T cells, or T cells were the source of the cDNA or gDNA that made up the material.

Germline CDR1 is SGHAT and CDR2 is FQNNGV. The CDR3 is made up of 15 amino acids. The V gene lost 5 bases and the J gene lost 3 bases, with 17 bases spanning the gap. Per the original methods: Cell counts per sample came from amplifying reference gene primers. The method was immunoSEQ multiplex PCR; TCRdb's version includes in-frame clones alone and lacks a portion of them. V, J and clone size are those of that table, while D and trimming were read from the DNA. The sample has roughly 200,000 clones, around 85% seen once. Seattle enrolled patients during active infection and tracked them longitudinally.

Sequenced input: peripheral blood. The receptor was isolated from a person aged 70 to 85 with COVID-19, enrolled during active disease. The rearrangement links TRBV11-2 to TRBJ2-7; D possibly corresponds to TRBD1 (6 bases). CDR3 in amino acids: CASSADSTNLYEQYF. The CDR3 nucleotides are TGTGCCAGCAGCGCGGACAGCACAAATCTCTACGAGCAGTACTTC.